This T cell receptor (beta chain) was found in a study of cytomegalovirus exposure and HLA in healthy donors. Regarding this clone: The antigen is not known.

Trimming removed 5 bases from V and 2 bases from J; junction bases left unmatched: 5. The CDR3 extends over 14 amino acids. Germline values: CDR1 WNHNN, CDR2 SYGVQD (reference sequence). Study-wide findings and caveats: Several top significant clusters appeared, in a later analysis, to be linked to common viral pathogens. CMV antigen specificity was confirmed in vitro for three CMV-associated chains. Associated with cytomegalovirus, according to the listing, were approximately 160 TCR beta chains.

13 Jbeta primers and 60 Vbeta primers were used for the PCR. Produced via immunoSEQ multiplex PCR; TCRdb's table is partial and in-frame only. The repertoire includes about 59,000 clones, about 80% of them detected once, and 1.6% sits in the top ten. The genes are TRBV10-1 and TRBJ2-7, with 8 bases lining up with TRBD1. Material: PBMCs. This clonotype originated in a human donor in good health. Written as DNA, the CDR3 is TGCGCCAGCAGTACGGACAGGGTCGCCTACGAGCAGTACTTC. Translation gives CASSTDRVAYEQYF.